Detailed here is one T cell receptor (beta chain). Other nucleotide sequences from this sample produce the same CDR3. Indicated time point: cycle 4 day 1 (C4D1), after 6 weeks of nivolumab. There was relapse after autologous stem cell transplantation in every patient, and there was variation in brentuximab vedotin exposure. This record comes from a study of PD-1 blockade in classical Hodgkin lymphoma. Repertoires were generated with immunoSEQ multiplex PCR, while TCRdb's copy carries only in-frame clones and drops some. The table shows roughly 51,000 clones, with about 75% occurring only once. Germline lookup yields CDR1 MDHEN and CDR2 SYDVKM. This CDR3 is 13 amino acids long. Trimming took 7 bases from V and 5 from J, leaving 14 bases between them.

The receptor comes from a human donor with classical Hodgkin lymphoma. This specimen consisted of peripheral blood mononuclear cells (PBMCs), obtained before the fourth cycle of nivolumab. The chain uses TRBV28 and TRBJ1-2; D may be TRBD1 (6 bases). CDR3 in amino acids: CASIRTGRYGYTF. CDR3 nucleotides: TGTGCCAGCATCCGAACAGGGCGGTATGGCTACACCTTC.